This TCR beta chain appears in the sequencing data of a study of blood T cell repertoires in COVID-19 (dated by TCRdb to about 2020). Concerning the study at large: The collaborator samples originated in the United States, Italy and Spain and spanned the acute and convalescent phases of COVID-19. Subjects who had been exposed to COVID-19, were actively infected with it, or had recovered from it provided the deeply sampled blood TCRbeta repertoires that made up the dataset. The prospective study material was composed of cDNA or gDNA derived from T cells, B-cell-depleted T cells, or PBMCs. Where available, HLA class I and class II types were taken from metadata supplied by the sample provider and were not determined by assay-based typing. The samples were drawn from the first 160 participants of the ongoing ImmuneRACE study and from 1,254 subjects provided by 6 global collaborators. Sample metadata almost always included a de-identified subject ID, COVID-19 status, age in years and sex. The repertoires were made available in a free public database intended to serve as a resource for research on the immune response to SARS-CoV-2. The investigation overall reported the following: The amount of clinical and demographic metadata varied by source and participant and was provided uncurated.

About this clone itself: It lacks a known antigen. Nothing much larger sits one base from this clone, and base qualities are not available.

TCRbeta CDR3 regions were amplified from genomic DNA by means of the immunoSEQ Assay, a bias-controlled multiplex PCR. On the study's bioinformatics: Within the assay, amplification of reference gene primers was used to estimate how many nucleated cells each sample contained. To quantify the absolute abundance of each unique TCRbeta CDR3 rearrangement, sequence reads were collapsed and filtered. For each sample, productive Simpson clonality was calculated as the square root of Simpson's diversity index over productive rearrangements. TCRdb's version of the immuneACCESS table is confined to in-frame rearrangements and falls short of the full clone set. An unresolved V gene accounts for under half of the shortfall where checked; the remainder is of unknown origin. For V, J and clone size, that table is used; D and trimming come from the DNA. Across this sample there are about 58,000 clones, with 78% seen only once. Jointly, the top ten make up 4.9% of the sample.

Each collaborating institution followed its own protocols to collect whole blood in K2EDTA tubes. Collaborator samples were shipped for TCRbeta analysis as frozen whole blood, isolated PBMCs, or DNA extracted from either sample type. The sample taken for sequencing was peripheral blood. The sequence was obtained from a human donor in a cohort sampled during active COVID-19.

The CDR3 protein sequence reads: CASYSTGTGGSIGYGYTF. The base sequence is TGTGCCAGCTACTCTACCGGGACAGGGGGTTCTATCGGCTATGGCTACACCTTC. The receptor chain draws on TRBV28 and TRBJ1-2; 11 bases in the middle match TRBD1. V ends up 8 bases short and J 4 bases short, with an unmatched junction base count of 18. Counted from cysteine to phenylalanine, this CDR3 has 18 amino acids. The kept DNA is CDR3 alone, 54 bases in frame from the first base. CDR1 and CDR2, per the germline V gene, are MDHEN and SYDVKM.